The rows below give T cell receptor beta chains drawn from one sample of a study of T cell responses to AZD1222 COVID-19 vaccine. Method: immunoSEQ multiplex PCR; TCRdb's copy keeps in-frame clones and lacks some. The table lists fewer than 200,000 clones, approximately 90% of them singletons. The material was peripheral blood, obtained 28 days after the second AZD1222 dose. Every receptor here comes from an adult who received the AZD1222 COVID-19 vaccine. The CDR3 runs from the conserved cysteine through the conserved F or W. D genes are given only for firm matches. A clone size is listed for some rows: how often the clone was seen (once, few, many), or a class if it is expanded.

j_gene | abundance | v_gene | d_gene | CDR3aa | CDR3nt
TRBJ1-4 | NA | TRBV6-5 | NA | CASTPLGTRSEKLFF | TGTGCCAGCACCCCCCTGGGGACAAGGAGTGAAAAACTGTTTTTT
TRBJ2-1 | NA | TRBV9 | NA | CASRGGGYNEQFF | TGTGCCAGCAGGGGGGGCGGATACAATGAGCAGTTCTTC
TRBJ2-7 | NA | TRBV7-6 | NA | CASSRGVGEREQYF | TGTGCCAGCAGCAGGGGGGTGGGTGAGAGGGAGCAGTACTTC
TRBJ1-6 | NA | TRBV11-2 | TRBD1 | CASSAQGNGSPLHF | TGTGCCAGCAGCGCACAGGGGAATGGATCACCCCTCCACTTT
TRBJ2-7 | NA | TRBV5-1 | TRBD1 | CASSAGDRGLLREQYF | TGCGCCAGCAGCGCGGGGGACAGGGGGCTCTTGAGGGAGCAGTACTTC
TRBJ2-7 | NA | TRBV28 | TRBD2 | CASSPHPGTSGTYEQYF | TGTGCCAGCAGCCCCCACCCCGGGACTAGCGGGACATACGAGCAGTACTTC
TRBJ2-1 | NA | TRBV28 | TRBD1 | CASSGIQGINEQFF | TGTGCCAGCAGTGGGATACAGGGGATCAATGAGCAGTTCTTC
TRBJ2-1 | NA | TRBV24-1 | TRBD2 | CATSESRRLAGRREQFF | TGTGCCACCAGTGAGTCGCGGCGACTAGCGGGAAGGCGGGAGCAGTTCTTC
TRBJ2-1 | NA | TRBV5-4 | NA | CASSLPGDNEQFF | TGTGCCAGCAGCTTGCCGGGGGACAATGAGCAGTTCTTC
TRBJ2-7 | NA | TRBV18 | TRBD1 | CASSPTGLYEQYF | TGTGCCAGCTCCCCGACAGGGCTCTACGAGCAGTACTTC
TRBJ2-1 | NA | TRBV6-1 | TRBD1 | CASSGQGASTQGYNEQFF | TGTGCCAGCAGTGGACAGGGGGCTAGTACCCAAGGCTACAATGAGCAGTTCTTC
TRBJ1-6 | once | TRBV7-9 | TRBD1 | CASSTVEGARSPLHF | TGTGCCAGCAGCACCGTGGAGGGGGCGCGATCACCCCTCCACTTT
TRBJ1-3 | NA | TRBV25-1 | TRBD1 | CASQPRQGSGNTIYF | TGTGCCAGTCAGCCCCGACAGGGTTCTGGAAACACCATATATTTT
TRBJ2-1 | NA | TRBV11-3 | TRBD2 | CASSPDGREGINEQFF | TGTGCCAGCAGCCCTGACGGGCGGGAGGGTATTAATGAGCAGTTCTTC
TRBJ2-7 | NA | TRBV23-1 | NA | CASKVGEQYF | TGCGCCAGCAAGGTGGGGGAGCAGTACTTC
TRBJ2-3 | NA | TRBV7-3 | TRBD1 | CASSLMTLTGQGNLDTQYF | TGTGCCAGCAGCTTAATGACTCTGACGGGACAGGGGAACTTAGATACGCAGTATTTT
TRBJ1-4 | NA | TRBV19 | NA | CATAGVATNEKLFF | TGTGCCACCGCAGGGGTTGCAACTAATGAAAAACTGTTTTTT
TRBJ1-6 | NA | TRBV12-3/TRBV12-4 | TRBD1 | CASSRTGGTPLHF | TGTGCCAGCAGCCGGACAGGGGGGACACCCCTCCACTTT
TRBJ2-1 | NA | TRBV5-1 | TRBD1 | CASSLSGGSYNEQFF | TGCGCCAGCAGCCTTTCAGGGGGCTCCTACAATGAGCAGTTCTTC
TRBJ2-7 | NA | TRBV7-2 | TRBD2 | CASSLDPAGPNYEQYF | TGTGCCAGCAGCTTAGATCCAGCGGGACCCAACTACGAGCAGTACTTC
TRBJ2-5 | NA | TRBV18 | NA | CASSLRQVQETQYF | TGTGCCAGCTCACTCCGACAGGTCCAAGAGACCCAGTACTTC
TRBJ2-5 | NA | TRBV5-1 | NA | CASRGEETQYF | TGCGCCAGCAGGGGGGAAGAGACCCAGTACTTC
TRBJ2-1 | NA | TRBV7-7 | TRBD2 | CASSLGLAGVLDEQFF | TGTGCTAGCAGCCTCGGACTAGCGGGAGTTCTAGATGAGCAGTTCTTC
TRBJ2-6 | NA | TRBV5-6 | NA | CASSFGQGSSSGANVLTF | TGTGCCAGCAGCTTTGGGCAGGGTTCTAGCTCTGGGGCCAACGTCCTGACTTTC
TRBJ2-7 | NA | TRBV7-2 | NA | CASSLGRAGYEQYF | TGTGCCAGCAGCTTAGGAAGGGCCGGCTACGAGCAGTACTTC
TRBJ2-7 | NA | TRBV28 | NA | CASAIEQGGYEQYF | TGTGCCAGCGCCATAGAACAGGGTGGCTACGAGCAGTACTTC
TRBJ2-2 | NA | TRBV7-2 | NA | CASSFSRTGELFF | TGTGCCAGCAGCTTCAGTAGGACCGGGGAGCTGTTTTTT
TRBJ2-2 | NA | TRBV19 | NA | CASSPLQGANTGELFF | TGTGCCAGTAGTCCGCTACAGGGCGCGAACACCGGGGAGCTGTTTTTT
TRBJ1-6 | NA | TRBV7-8 | TRBD1 | CASSPRQGANSPLHF | TGTGCCAGCAGCCCCCGACAGGGGGCGAATTCACCCCTCCACTTT
TRBJ1-2 | few | TRBV14 | NA | CASSQHRVNYGYTF | TGTGCCAGCAGCCAACACAGGGTTAACTATGGCTACACCTTC
TRBJ2-1 | NA | TRBV28 | TRBD1 | CASSRDRPYNEQFF | TGTGCCAGCAGTCGGGACAGACCCTACAATGAGCAGTTCTTC
TRBJ1-1 | few | TRBV5-4 | NA | CASKFGLLNTEAFF | TGTGCCAGTAAGTTTGGCCTATTGAACACTGAAGCTTTCTTT
TRBJ2-1 | NA | TRBV6-4 | TRBD1 | CASSEPGTGVNEQFF | TGTGCCAGCAGCGAGCCCGGGACAGGGGTCAATGAGCAGTTCTTC
TRBJ1-2 | NA | TRBV7-8 | NA | CASSPPGGAPGGYTF | TGTGCCAGCAGCCCCCCGGGAGGGGCCCCGGGTGGCTACACCTTC
TRBJ2-3 | NA | TRBV28 | NA | CASSLASSALDTQYF | TGTGCCAGCAGCCTAGCTTCCAGCGCATTAGATACGCAGTATTTT
TRBJ1-1 | NA | TRBV19 | TRBD1 | CATRRPGQGGTEAFF | TGTGCCACGAGGCGGCCGGGACAGGGTGGCACTGAAGCTTTCTTT
TRBJ2-3 | NA | TRBV5-8 | NA | CASSLGGLSGDTQYF | TGTGCCAGCAGCTTGGGGGGTCTCTCGGGAGATACGCAGTATTTT
TRBJ2-5 | NA | TRBV3-1/TRBV3-2 | NA | CASSPPEDDGTQYF | TGTGCCAGCAGCCCCCCCGAGGATGACGGGACCCAGTACTTC
TRBJ2-7 | NA | TRBV28 | TRBD1 | CASKTGGAYEQYF | TGTGCCAGTAAGACAGGGGGTGCCTACGAGCAGTACTTC
TRBJ2-7 | NA | TRBV6-5 | NA | CAAGRAYEQYF | TGTGCGGCGGGCAGGGCCTACGAGCAGTACTTC
TRBJ2-1 | NA | TRBV4-2 | NA | CASSQLGGNEQFF | TGTGCCAGCAGCCAACTGGGAGGCAATGAGCAGTTCTTC
TRBJ2-7 | NA | TRBV3-1/TRBV3-2 | NA | CASSQDPKSDEQYF | TGTGCCAGCAGCCAAGACCCCAAAAGCGACGAGCAGTACTTC
TRBJ2-3 | NA | TRBV19 | NA | CASSIVGDTQYF | TGTGCCAGTAGTATAGTGGGGGATACGCAGTATTTT
TRBJ2-2 | NA | TRBV2 | NA | CAGRRELNTGELFF | TGTGCCGGAAGACGGGAACTAAACACCGGGGAGCTGTTTTTT
TRBJ1-3 | NA | TRBV9 | NA | CASSPLTGSGNTIYF | TGTGCCAGCAGCCCTCTGACAGGCTCTGGAAACACCATATATTTT
TRBJ2-7 | NA | TRBV7-9 | TRBD2 | CASSLALASGSYEQYF | TGTGCCAGCAGCTTAGCGCTCGCTAGCGGCTCCTACGAGCAGTACTTC
TRBJ1-1 | NA | TRBV10-3 | NA | CATGAGQNTEAFF | TGTGCCACAGGGGCAGGTCAGAACACTGAAGCTTTCTTT
TRBJ2-7 | NA | TRBV3-1/TRBV3-2 | NA | CASSRGWGRQDEQYF | TGTGCCAGCAGCCGGGGTTGGGGGCGCCAGGACGAGCAGTACTTC